This T cell receptor beta chain was identified in a study of cytomegalovirus exposure and HLA in healthy donors. Study-wide results and caveats: Reportedly, cytomegalovirus status was diagnosed with high sensitivity and specificity. Cytomegalovirus association was listed for about 180 TCR beta chains. The tendency of first-cohort TCR clusters to co-occur in the roughly 120 validation repertoires was the finding of a later analysis.

TCRdb's table, derived via immunoSEQ multiplex PCR, lists solely in-frame clones and lacks some. The sample carries 200,000 or so clones, roughly 88% recorded once. About this clone: Its antigen remains unidentified.

CDR1 and CDR2 (germline): MNHEY, SVGAGI. Deletions cut 0 bases from V and 0 bases from J, with 11 bases between. The CDR3 runs 16 residues. The specimen sequenced was PBMCs. The J gene is TRBJ1-1, the V gene TRBV6-5; tentative D call: TRBD1 (5 bases). This clonotype originated in a woman aged 18-29 years in good health and CMV-seronegative. The CDR3: CASSYSGVGVNTEAFF. CDR3 coding DNA: TGTGCCAGCAGTTACTCCGGAGTAGGGGTGAACACTGAAGCTTTCTTT.